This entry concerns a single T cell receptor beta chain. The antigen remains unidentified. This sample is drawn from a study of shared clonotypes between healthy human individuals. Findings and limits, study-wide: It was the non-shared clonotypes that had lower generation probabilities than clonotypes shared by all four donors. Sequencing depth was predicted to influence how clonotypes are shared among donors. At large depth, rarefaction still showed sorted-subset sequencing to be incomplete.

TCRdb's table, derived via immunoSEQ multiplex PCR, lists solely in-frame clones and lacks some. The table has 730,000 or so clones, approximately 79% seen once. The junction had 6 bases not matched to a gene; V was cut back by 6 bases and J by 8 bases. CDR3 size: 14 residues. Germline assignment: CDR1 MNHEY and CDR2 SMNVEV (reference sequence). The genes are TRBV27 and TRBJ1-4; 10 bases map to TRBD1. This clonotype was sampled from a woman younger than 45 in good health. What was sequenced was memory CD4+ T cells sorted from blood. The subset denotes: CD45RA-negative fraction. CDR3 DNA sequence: TGTGCCAGCAGAGGGACAGGGGTCGTGGAAAAACTGTTTTTT. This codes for CASRGTGVVEKLFF.